A selection of T cell receptor beta chains follows, all from one sample in a study of cytomegalovirus exposure and HLA in healthy donors. The protocol was immunoSEQ multiplex PCR, while the TCRdb copy is restricted to in-frame clones and leaves out a portion. The sample carries some 130,000 clones, under 85% recorded once. The sequenced sample consisted of PBMCs. The source is a woman aged 50 to 60 in good health and CMV-seropositive. CDR3s include the opening cysteine and the closing phenylalanine or tryptophan. Each record gives: J gene, clone size, D gene, V gene, CDR3 DNA, CDR3 protein. D genes are given only for firm matches. The size of a clone is reported for some rows only, either as once, few or many, or as a class for expanded clones.

>TRBJ2-2|-|TRBD1|TRBV19
TGTGCCAGTAGTACAGGACAGGGAGGATCCACCGGGGAGCTGTTTTTT
CASSTGQGGSTGELFF
>TRBJ1-5|-|-|TRBV5-6
TGTGCCAGCAGCTCGGACCCAAGGGAGGAACAGCCCCAGCATTTT
CASSSDPREEQPQHF
>TRBJ1-2|-|-|TRBV9
TGTGCCAGCAGCATTCAGGGGTTCTACACCTTC
CASSIQGFYTF
>TRBJ2-1|-|TRBD2|TRBV5-4
TGTGCCAGCAGCTCCTTAGCGGGGGGGGGTGAGCAGTTCTTC
CASSSLAGGGEQFF
>TRBJ2-1|few|TRBD2|TRBV7-9
TGTGCCAGCAGCACCGACGGACTAGCGGGTGATGAGCAGTTCTTC
CASSTDGLAGDEQFF
>TRBJ2-3|-|TRBD1|TRBV7-2
TGTGCCAGCAGCTTAGCGAACACAGGGGGCACAGATACGCAGTATTTT
CASSLANTGGTDTQYF
>TRBJ2-3|few|-|TRBV9
TGTGCCAGCAGCGTCGGGACTGGGAGGGGGGATACGCAGTATTTT
CASSVGTGRGDTQYF
>TRBJ2-1|-|-|TRBV7-9
TGTGCCAGCACCCAAACCGGGATCGTGGGGTCCTCACAGTTCTTC
CASTQTGIVGSSQFF
>TRBJ2-2|-|-|TRBV6-5
TGTGCCAGCAGCCCTAGCAGAACGAACACCGGGGAGCTGTTTTTT
CASSPSRTNTGELFF
>TRBJ2-5|-|-|TRBV5-1
TGCGCCAGCAGCCCACGTAGTGAAGAGACCCAGTACTTC
CASSPRSEETQYF
>TRBJ2-1|few|TRBD1|TRBV7-2
TGTGCCAGCAGCCGCGGACAGGGAAGTGAGCAGTTCTTC
CASSRGQGSEQFF
>TRBJ2-5|-|-|TRBV4-2
TGTGCCAGCAGCCAAGCTCAGGGGACGAACCAAGAGACCCAGTACTTC
CASSQAQGTNQETQYF
>TRBJ2-1|-|-|TRBV2
TGTGCCAGCAGTGAAGGGACAGCCTACAATGAGCAGTTCTTC
CASSEGTAYNEQFF
>TRBJ2-5|-|TRBD1|TRBV5-4
TGTGCCAGCAGCCCTCGGACAGGGGGAGTGGGAGAGACCCAGTACTTC
CASSPRTGGVGETQYF
>TRBJ2-3|-|-|TRBV7-2
TGTGCCAGCAGCCCCGTTGATACGCAGTATTTT
CASSPVDTQYF
>TRBJ1-5|-|-|TRBV10-3
TGTGCCATCAGTGATTCCGATCAGCCCCAGCATTTT
CAISDSDQPQHF
>TRBJ2-3|-|-|TRBV7-2
TGTGCCAGCAGCTTACGCCCAGGGGATACGCAGTATTTT
CASSLRPGDTQYF
>TRBJ2-2|-|-|TRBV10-3
TGTGCCATCAGAGGGGACTCCCAGGGAACCGGGGAGCTGTTTTTT
CAIRGDSQGTGELFF
>TRBJ1-1|few|-|TRBV5-1
TGCGCCAGCAGCTTGGCAAGCGGGGTAGAAGCTTTCTTT
CASSLASGVEAFF
>TRBJ1-5|-|-|TRBV6-5
TGTGCCAGCAGTTACTCCCGGAATCAGCCCCAGCATTTT
CASSYSRNQPQHF
>TRBJ2-1|-|TRBD2|TRBV9
TGTGCCAGCAGCCCCCTGGGGACTAGCGGATACAATGAGCAGTTCTTC
CASSPLGTSGYNEQFF
>TRBJ1-1|once|-|TRBV11-3
TGTGCCAGCAGCCTGGGCACCGACACTGAAGCTTTCTTT
CASSLGTDTEAFF
>TRBJ2-2|-|-|TRBV4-3
TGCGCCAGCAGCCAACAGCAGGTTGGGACCGGGGAGCTGTTTTTT
CASSQQQVGTGELFF
>TRBJ2-3|-|TRBD2|TRBV11-3
TGTGCCAGCAGCTTGAACGGACTAGCGGGGAGCACAGATACGCAGTATTTT
CASSLNGLAGSTDTQYF
>TRBJ1-1|-|-|TRBV7-2
TGTGCCCGCAGCCAATACCTTCAAGCGGCGAACACTGAAGCTTTCTTT
CARSQYLQAANTEAFF
>TRBJ1-4|-|TRBD1|TRBV5-4
TGTGCCAGCAGCCCGGGACAGCCCGAGGAAAAACTGTTTTTT
CASSPGQPEEKLFF
>TRBJ2-1|-|-|TRBV6-1
TGTGCCAGCAGGTCCGGGACAAAGCAGTTCTTC
CASRSGTKQFF
>TRBJ1-1|few|-|TRBV6-5
TGTGCCAGCAGTTACTCCGGTTACACTGAAGCTTTCTTT
CASSYSGYTEAFF
>TRBJ2-3|-|-|TRBV29-1
TGCAGCGTCCGAACGGGCGGGCGCACAGATACGCAGTATTTT
CSVRTGGRTDTQYF
>TRBJ2-3|-|TRBD2|TRBV5-5
TGTGCCAGCAGCTTGCAGACTAGCGGGGGGGAGGATACGCAGTATTTT
CASSLQTSGGEDTQYF
>TRBJ2-7|once|-|TRBV19
TGTGCCAGTAGCAGGCAGGGGCAAGACTACGAGCAGTACTTC
CASSRQGQDYEQYF
>TRBJ1-3|once|-|TRBV4-2
TGTGCCAGCAGCCGGTCCCGAGTAGAACGTTACTCTGGAAACACCATATATTTT
CASSRSRVERYSGNTIYF
>TRBJ1-6|-|TRBD1|TRBV2
TGTGCCGTCCTCCGGGACAGGGGTATTTCACCCCTCCACTTT
CAVLRDRGISPLHF
>TRBJ1-6|-|-|TRBV7-9
TGTGCCAGCAGCTTAGACGTCGACGGGAATTCACCCCTCCACTTT
CASSLDVDGNSPLHF
>TRBJ1-2|few|TRBD1|TRBV19
TGTGCCACTCGACAGGGGAGCGGCTACACCTTC
CATRQGSGYTF
>TRBJ1-5|few|-|TRBV11-2
TGTGCCAGCAGCTTTACAGGTCAGCCCCAGCATTTT
CASSFTGQPQHF
>TRBJ2-5|-|-|TRBV5-4
TGTGCCAGCAGCTCCGGAGGTACCGTTTTCAGGCCGGAGACCCAGTACTTC
CASSSGGTVFRPETQYF
>TRBJ2-1|-|-|TRBV7-5
TGTGTCAGAAGCTACAGCCGGGACAATAGCTCCTACAATGAGCAGTTCTTC
CVRSYSRDNSSYNEQFF
>TRBJ1-5|-|-|TRBV7-9
TGTGCCAGCAGTAAAGATATCGGGTCCCAGCATTTT
CASSKDIGSQHF
>TRBJ1-5|-|-|TRBV6-5
TGTGCCAGCAGTGAACCTGGGGGGAATCAGCCCCAGCATTTT
CASSEPGGNQPQHF
>TRBJ2-2|-|-|TRBV6-5
TGTGCCAGCAGTTCAGTGTCCACCGGGGAGCTGTTTTTT
CASSSVSTGELFF
>TRBJ1-6|-|-|TRBV18
TGTGCCAGCTCACCACCCCCCGGGAGGGGTTCACCCCTCCACTTT
CASSPPPGRGSPLHF
>TRBJ2-1|-|TRBD2|TRBV7-2
TGTGCCAGCAGCGCCCGTCTCGGCGGGGGGGATGAGCAGTTCTTC
CASSARLGGGDEQFF
>TRBJ2-3|-|-|TRBV5-4
TGTGCCAGCAGCTACCCGTCAGGTACAGATACGCAGTATTTT
CASSYPSGTDTQYF
>TRBJ1-1|-|TRBD1|TRBV16
TGTGCCAGCAGACCGGGACAGGGGAGGACTGAAGCTTTCTTT
CASRPGQGRTEAFF
>TRBJ1-2|once|TRBD1|TRBV27
TGTGCCAGCAGTTCCCACGGACAGGGCCTTTCGGTGGGCTACACCTTC
CASSSHGQGLSVGYTF
>TRBJ1-2|-|TRBD1|TRBV29-1
TGCAGCGTTGAAGACAGGGGGCGCGGCTACACCTTC
CSVEDRGRGYTF
>TRBJ1-4|-|-|TRBV7-9
TGTGCCCGCAGCTTAGCGGCCGCGAGCGCTAATGAAAAACTGTTTTTT
CARSLAAASANEKLFF
>TRBJ2-6|-|TRBD1|TRBV7-9
TGTCCCAGCACCCGCCGCAGGGACAGGGTCTCTGGGGCCAACGTCCTGACTTTC
CPSTRRRDRVSGANVLTF
>TRBJ2-1|-|TRBD2|TRBV10-3
TGTGCCATCAGTGGGACTAGCGGGTACAATGAGCAGTTCTTC
CAISGTSGYNEQFF
>TRBJ1-5|-|TRBD1|TRBV6-6
TGTGCCACCGCCGACAGGGATAGCAATCAGCCCCAGCATTTT
CATADRDSNQPQHF